This TCR beta chain stems from a study of T cell changes during pregnancy in multiple sclerosis. Repertoires were generated with immunoSEQ multiplex PCR, while TCRdb's copy carries only in-frame clones and drops some. The sample has around 69,000 clones; roughly 91% are singletons. V was clipped by 2 bases and J by 2 bases; unmatched bases: 6. Per germline, CDR1 SGHAT and CDR2 FQNNGV. This CDR3 spans 16 amino acids. This receptor was taken from a female donor with multiple sclerosis, enrolled in a pregnancy study. The sequencing here drew on peripheral blood, taken in the third trimester of pregnancy. The chain links TRBV11-2 to TRBJ1-5; TRBD1 agrees at 7 bases. The CDR3 loop reads CASSLCRQGRNQPQHF. The CDR3 region has the DNA TGTGCCAGCAGCTTATGTAGACAGGGCCGCAATCAGCCCCAGCATTTT.